This TCR beta chain was captured in a study of regulatory T cells in long-lasting Graves disease (dated by TCRdb to the early 2020s). About the study as a whole: Persistent Graves' disease meant more than 5 years of antithyroid drug treatment with TSH receptor autoantibodies that stayed positive. Patients with persistent Graves' disease were compared with patients with newly diagnosed Graves' disease using TCR sequencing and RNA sequencing of peripheral blood. A total of around 33 samples were covered by TCR sequencing, comprising some 13 persistent and around 20 newly diagnosed Graves' disease patients. The study was conducted in China and was registered as a clinical trial. On average, persistent Graves' disease patients in the clinical cohort had been on antithyroid drugs for about 10 years. On the study overall, not on this receptor specifically: Compared with newly diagnosed patients, persistent Graves' disease patients had lower TCR Shannon entropy and fewer highly expanded clones, which suggests clonal expansion. Sequencing and analysis were restricted to the TCR beta chain. More public clonotypes were shared among persistent patients (about 2,800) than among newly diagnosed patients (966). Persistent disease showed preferential use of TRBV28, TRBJ1-2 and TRBJ2-5, whereas newly diagnosed disease favored TRBV20-1 and TRBJ2-1. Only peripheral blood was studied, because thyroid tissue, the primary lesion, was inaccessible. The authors noted that the small sample size was a limitation that may lower accuracy.

Library creation used multiplex PCR. The sequencing machine was an Illumina HiSeq 4000. iRepertoire HTBI primers and Arm-PCR amplification of CDR3 regions were used to construct TCR beta libraries. Gel purification was performed on PCR products prior to sequencing. The paper's processing steps were these. Across samples, 62 TRBV and 15 or so TRBJ segments were identified and used for gene usage analysis of CDR3 amino acid clonotypes. COPE and FqMerger were used to merge the filtered high-quality paired reads into contigs. BLAST was used to align contigs to IMGT TRBV, TRBD and TRBJ reference genes, with CDR3 defined following IMGT. Any clonotype with a frequency above 0.1% was counted as a highly expanded clone. Shannon entropy was used to measure repertoire diversity, and the Gini coefficient was used to measure V-J evenness. A clonotype found in more than one individual was treated as public. The raw public reads went through TCRdb reprocessing: fastp at Q25, MiXCR clone calling, in-frame beta chains kept. Rows are unified per CDR3 protein, each entry keeping the most common DNA and genes. TCRdb, not the authors, supplied the V and J calls. This sample holds hundreds of thousands of distinct CDR3 sequences; roughly 30% were observed only once. The ten largest clones capture about 42% of the sample.

The sample's time point label is to be understood as: persistent/refractory GD, antithyroid drugs over 5 years with positive TRAb. For both TCR sequencing and RNA sequencing, RNA was extracted from PBMCs in TRIzol. The diagnosis of Graves' disease followed American Thyroid Association guidelines. Patients for the study were recruited at an endocrinology department in Xi'an, China. Each patient gave approximately 8.8 milliliters of peripheral blood, collected in an EDTA anticoagulant tube. Ficoll Paque Plus density gradient separation was used to isolate PBMCs, and no further T cell sorting was performed. An Agilent 2100 Bioanalyzer and agarose gel were used to check RNA quality, while a NanoDrop 2000 measured RNA concentration. V was cut back by 3 bases and J by 3 bases, leaving a gap of 11 bases between them. CDR1 MDHEN and CDR2 SYDVKM were looked up in the germline V gene. The CDR3 runs 14 residues from the cysteine to the phenylalanine. The entry retains the CDR3 DNA only, 42 bases that are in frame from base 1.

In this sample, this clonotype turned up many times. The target of this receptor is not known. Base qualities are missing; no much larger clone stands one base away. This clonotype was obtained from a female donor with Graves disease. The V and J genes are TRBV28 and TRBJ1-1, and TRBD1 may be the D gene, going by 6 matching bases. The sample was peripheral blood mononuclear cells (PBMCs), taken when the disease was refractory, from a patient treated with antithyroid drugs. The DNA sequence is given as TGTGCCAGCAGTTTCGACACAGGGTACACTGAAGCTTTCTTT. Its coded protein is CASSFDTGYTEAFF.